This record covers a single T cell receptor beta chain. Methods used by the authors: Quantification of nucleated cells was approximated via reference gene primer amplification. The protocol was immunoSEQ multiplex PCR, while the TCRdb copy is restricted to in-frame clones and leaves out a portion. V and J calls plus clone size are reproduced from that table; the DNA served to infer D and trimming. The repertoire holds 250,000 to 300,000 clones, with over 70% as singletons. The sample comes from a study of blood T cell repertoires in COVID-19. Overall study: Donors in the United States, Italy and Spain gave samples during acute or convalescent COVID-19. T cells, B-cell-depleted T cells, or PBMCs supplied cDNA or gDNA.

The TCR sequence derives from a woman between 35 and 50 years old who had recovered from COVID-19. Source material: peripheral blood.

CDR3 sequence reads: CASRRTGGHNSPLHF. The CDR3 DNA reads as TGTGCCAGCAGACGGACAGGGGGACATAATTCACCCCTCCACTTT. The chain links TRBV6-5 to TRBJ1-6; the match to TRBD1 covers 10 bases. Germline lookup yields CDR1 MNHEY and CDR2 SVGAGI. V gave up 6 bases and J gave up 5 bases; unmatched junction bases: 4. The CDR3 spans 15 residues.